The subject of this entry is one T cell receptor beta chain. Its antigen is not identified. The data belong to a study of CD8 T cells in ankylosing spondylitis. Broader study findings: Seemingly characteristic of ankylosing spondylitis blood was a TCR beta motif consisting of about 8 highly homologous variants.

A single record per CDR3 protein comes from TCRdb applying MiXCR to the 5' RACE reads. Among 220,000 or so distinct CDR3 sequences listed, 15% to 20% were seen once. Sequencing was performed on blood, either unsorted or a sorted T cell fraction (not recorded which). The receptor was isolated from a male donor with ankylosing spondylitis.

CDR3 sequence: CASSPDRDLGYTF. The CDR3, as DNA: TGTGCCAGCAGCCCAGACAGGGACCTTGGCTACACCTTC. V is TRBV28 and J is TRBJ1-2; TRBD1 agrees at 7 bases. CDR1 is MDHEN, CDR2 SYDVKM, per germline. The CDR3 loop spans 13 amino acids. V lost 6 bases, J lost 7 bases, and 8 bases stayed unmatched.